Listed below are T cell receptor beta chains from one sample, sequenced in a study of control samples from healthy donors and cancer patients. This table comes from immunoSEQ multiplex PCR, and its TCRdb copy is limited to in-frame clones, with some not included. The sample has about 41,000 clones; 94% are singletons. The specimen sequenced was blood. The receptors derive from a man between 60 and 75 years old in good health. CDR3s include the opening cysteine and the closing phenylalanine or tryptophan. Fields, in order: J gene, V gene, clone size, D gene, CDR3 protein, CDR3 DNA. D genes are given only for firm matches. Part of the rows lack a size; the others show once, few, many or a class for expanded clones.

j_gene: TRBJ2-7
v_gene: TRBV3-1/TRBV3-2
abundance: -
d_gene: -
CDR3aa: CASSQEGQGGEQYF
CDR3nt: TGTGCCAGCAGCCAAGAGGGGCAGGGAGGCGAGCAGTACTTC

j_gene: TRBJ2-3
v_gene: TRBV13
abundance: -
d_gene: -
CDR3aa: CASRTTDTQYF
CDR3nt: TGTGCCAGCCGTACAACAGATACGCAGTATTTT

j_gene: TRBJ2-7
v_gene: TRBV4-1
abundance: -
d_gene: TRBD2
CDR3aa: CASSQFSGIISSYEQYF
CDR3nt: TGCGCCAGCAGCCAATTTAGCGGGATTATTAGCTCCTACGAGCAGTACTTC

j_gene: TRBJ1-2
v_gene: TRBV2
abundance: -
d_gene: TRBD1
CDR3aa: CASPAFADRDGGYTF
CDR3nt: TGTGCCAGCCCAGCATTCGCGGACAGGGACGGTGGCTACACCTTC

j_gene: TRBJ2-1
v_gene: TRBV13
abundance: -
d_gene: -
CDR3aa: CASSLGKSSYNEQFF
CDR3nt: TGTGCCAGCAGCTTAGGCAAGAGCTCCTACAATGAGCAGTTCTTC

j_gene: TRBJ2-1
v_gene: TRBV18
abundance: few
d_gene: -
CDR3aa: CASSPPQGLRFF
CDR3nt: TGTGCCAGCTCACCACCGCAGGGGTTGCGTTTCTTC

j_gene: TRBJ2-1
v_gene: TRBV27
abundance: -
d_gene: -
CDR3aa: CASSLSWASSNEQFF
CDR3nt: TGTGCCAGCAGTTTATCCTGGGCATCGTCCAATGAGCAGTTCTTC

j_gene: TRBJ2-4
v_gene: TRBV9
abundance: -
d_gene: TRBD1
CDR3aa: CASSVVPDRAKNIQYF
CDR3nt: TGTGCCAGCAGCGTAGTACCGGACAGGGCCAAAAACATTCAGTACTTC

j_gene: TRBJ1-1
v_gene: TRBV6-5
abundance: -
d_gene: -
CDR3aa: CASSYKGTSVTEAFF
CDR3nt: TGTGCCAGCAGTTATAAGGGCACCTCGGTCACTGAAGCTTTCTTT

j_gene: TRBJ2-5
v_gene: TRBV6-5
abundance: -
d_gene: -
CDR3aa: CASSPLAGDQETQYF
CDR3nt: TGTGCCAGCAGTCCCCTGGCCGGAGACCAAGAGACCCAGTACTTC

j_gene: TRBJ2-5
v_gene: TRBV5-1
abundance: -
d_gene: -
CDR3aa: CASSLEGGGRETQYF
CDR3nt: TGCGCCAGCAGCCTCGAGGGCGGTGGACGAGAGACCCAGTACTTC

j_gene: TRBJ2-1
v_gene: TRBV19
abundance: -
d_gene: -
CDR3aa: CASSPSWPEGLDEQFF
CDR3nt: TGTGCCAGTAGTCCCAGCTGGCCGGAGGGCCTGGATGAGCAGTTCTTC

j_gene: TRBJ2-7
v_gene: TRBV25-1
abundance: -
d_gene: -
CDR3aa: CASGTYEQYF
CDR3nt: TGTGCCAGCGGAACCTACGAGCAGTACTTC

j_gene: TRBJ2-3
v_gene: TRBV7-3
abundance: -
d_gene: -
CDR3aa: CASSLVRAGTDTQYF
CDR3nt: TGTGCCAGCAGCTTAGTGCGCGCCGGCACAGATACGCAGTATTTT

j_gene: TRBJ1-6
v_gene: TRBV10-1
abundance: -
d_gene: -
CDR3aa: CARVWSSYNSPLHF
CDR3nt: TGCGCCAGGGTATGGAGCTCCTATAATTCACCCCTCCACTTT

j_gene: TRBJ2-7
v_gene: TRBV4-1
abundance: -
d_gene: -
CDR3aa: CASSQENRVQSYEQYF
CDR3nt: TGCGCCAGCAGCCAAGAGAACAGGGTCCAATCCTACGAGCAGTACTTC

j_gene: TRBJ2-1
v_gene: TRBV11-2
abundance: -
d_gene: -
CDR3aa: CASSTRGSYNEQFF
CDR3nt: TGTGCCAGCAGCACTAGGGGTTCCTACAATGAGCAGTTCTTC